What follows are 25 T cell receptor beta chains derived from one specimen sequenced in a study of cytomegalovirus exposure and HLA in healthy donors. PCR amplification relied on 60 Vbeta primers (plus 13 Jbeta primers). Clones were read by immunoSEQ multiplex PCR, and TCRdb kept only the in-frame ones, dropping some. The sample lists about 150,000 clones, roughly three quarters occurring once. What was sequenced was PBMCs. The receptors come from a woman between 40 and 50 years old in good health and CMV-seropositive.

This chain uses TRBV2 with TRBJ2-2; possibly TRBD1 for D (5 bases). V gave up 6 bases and J gave up 8 bases, with 16 bases separating them. The CDR3 length is 14 residues. Germline CDR1 is SNHLY and CDR2 is FYNNEI. The CDR3 is CASRPGPPTGELFF. CDR3 nucleotides: TGTGCCAGCAGGCCAGGGCCTCCTACTGGGGAGCTGTTTTTT.

This clone was counted a single time. The chain has TRBV5-4 and TRBJ1-2, with no clear D. The CDR3 spans 15 residues. Germline values: CDR1 SGHNT, CDR2 YYREEE (reference sequence). Trimming cost V 6 bases and J 4 bases, with 19 bases left between them. The CDR3 sequence: CASTRFKDGSYGYTF. The CDR3 nucleotides are TGTGCCAGCACCCGTTTTAAGGATGGGAGCTATGGCTACACCTTC.

V gene TRBV7-9 combines with J gene TRBJ1-3; tentatively, D is TRBD1 (5 bases). CDR1 SEHNR and CDR2 FQNEAQ come from the germline V gene (reference sequence). The ends were cut back, 2 bases at V and 0 bases at J, with 11 bases in the middle. The CDR3 covers 16 residues. The DNA of the CDR3 is TGTGCCAGCAGCTTAATCCAGGGCTTCTCTGGAAACACCATATATTTT. It codes for CASSLIQGFSGNTIYF. Combining the CDR3 with reference TRBV7-9 and TRBJ1-3 gives the whole variable domain DTGVSQNPRHKITKRGQNVTFRCDPISEHNRLYWYRQTLGQGPEFLTYFQNEAQLEKSRLLSDRFSAERPKGSFSTLEIQRTEQGDSAMYLCASSLIQGFSGNTIYFGEGSWLTVV.

The chain combines TRBV4-1 with TRBJ2-3; 11 nucleotides agree with TRBD2. The V segment lost 4 bases and the J segment 4 bases; nucleotides outside the gene matches: 7. CDR1 is MGHRA, CDR2 YSYEKL, per germline. This CDR3 region has 16 residues. The CDR3 loop is CASSRASGGSADTQYF. The CDR3 coding sequence is TGCGCCAGCAGCCGTGCTAGCGGGGGGTCGGCAGATACGCAGTATTTT.

This clone appeared once. The chain recombines TRBV11-1 with TRBJ1-1; D is unresolved. The CDR3 is 12 residues long. Per the germline V gene, CDR1 is SGHAT and CDR2 is FQDESV (reference sequence). The germline V and J ends were trimmed by 6 bases and 0 bases, with 5 bases remaining between them. CDR3 sequence (DNA): TGTGCCAGCAGTACACTGAACACTGAAGCTTTCTTT. Translating gives CASSTLNTEAFF.

A few counts support this clone. The rearrangement uses TRBV6-5 and TRBJ1-2; D is unclear. Between the trimmed V and J ends, which lost 2 bases and 4 bases, there was a span of 8 bases. The CDR3 sequence is 13 residues long. CDR1 is MNHEY, CDR2 SVGAGI, per germline. The DNA of the CDR3 is TGTGCCAGCAGTTACACGGCAGGCTATGGCTACACCTTC. It codes for CASSYTAGYGYTF.

The chain uses TRBV18 and TRBJ2-3, with D unresolved. The CDR3 runs to 12 residues. Germline CDR1 and CDR2: KGHSH and LQKENI. Trimming removed 3 bases at V and 3 bases at J, with 4 bases between. The chain's CDR3 is CASSPETDTQYF. The CDR3 DNA follows: TGTGCCAGCTCACCGGAGACAGATACGCAGTATTTT.

This chain links TRBV5-1 with TRBJ2-3; 8 bases are shared with TRBD2. The V segment lost 7 bases and the J segment 3 bases; nucleotides outside the gene matches: 7. This CDR3 spans 14 amino acids. CDR1 and CDR2 (germline): SGHRS, YFSETQ. The CDR3 loop reads CASASGLTTDTQYF. The CDR3 coding sequence is TGCGCCAGCGCTAGCGGGCTCACTACAGATACGCAGTATTTT.

This chain joins TRBV5-1 and TRBJ1-1; D is unresolved. The germline V gene has CDR1 SGHRS and CDR2 YFSETQ. Trimming cost V 5 bases and J 1 base, with 12 bases left between them. This CDR3 is 14 amino acids long. The CDR3 loop reads CASSSREGNTEAFF. The DNA of the CDR3 is TGCGCCAGCAGTAGTCGAGAGGGGAACACTGAAGCTTTCTTT.

The chain has TRBV7-6 and TRBJ1-6; 9 bases are a match to TRBD1. CDR1 is SGHVS and CDR2 is FNYEAQ in the germline V gene. The V gene end was trimmed by 4 bases and the J gene end by 10 bases; junction bases not matched to a gene: 11. The CDR3 is 16 residues long. The CDR3 loop reads CASSSYPGTGQSPLHF. Here the CDR3 DNA reads TGTGCCAGCAGCTCCTATCCCGGGACAGGGCAGTCACCCCTCCACTTT.

The genes are TRBV5-1 and TRBJ2-7, with D possibly TRBD1 on 5 matching bases. V dropped 4 bases and J dropped 3 bases, with 14 bases sitting between them. This CDR3 has 14 residues. Germline V gene data show CDR1 as SGHRS and CDR2 as YFSETQ. CDR3 residues: CASSHDRASYEQYF. CDR3 nucleotides: TGCGCCAGCAGCCACGACAGAGCTAGCTACGAGCAGTACTTC.

The CDR3 nucleotides read TGTGCCAGCAGTGAACCGGGACAGGCTAACTATGGCTACACCTTC. Its protein is CASSEPGQANYGYTF. The genes are TRBV28 and TRBJ1-2; 8 nucleotides match TRBD1. Germline loops: CDR1 MDHEN, CDR2 SYDVKM. V was clipped by 5 bases and J by 0 bases; unmatched bases: 5. CDR3 length equals 15 residues.

V and J are TRBV2 and TRBJ2-1; 14 bases are a match to TRBD2. The junction had 7 bases not matched to a gene; V was cut back by 1 base and J by 2 bases. There are 19 residues in the CDR3. Germline V gives CDR1 SNHLY, CDR2 FYNNEI. The CDR3 region is CASSEVGLAGGFAYNEQFF. The CDR3 region has the DNA TGTGCCAGCAGTGAAGTCGGACTAGCGGGGGGTTTCGCCTACAATGAGCAGTTCTTC.

In regard to this clone: Compared with germline, one end of the junction differs, possibly owing to a read error. This sequence joins TRBV2 and TRBJ1-6; D possibly corresponds to TRBD1 (6 bases). This CDR3 has 15 amino acids. Germline V gene data show CDR1 as SNHLY and CDR2 as FYNNEI. The CDR3 loop reads CASREGQNVASPLHF. In DNA, the CDR3 is TGTGCCAGCAGAGAAGGACAGAACGTCGCCTCACCCCTCCACTTT.

The V call is TRBV7-9, the J call TRBJ2-2; 8 bases are a match to TRBD1. This CDR3 contains 16 residues. Germline lookup yields CDR1 SEHNR and CDR2 FQNEAQ (reference sequence). With V trimmed by 4 bases and J by 0 bases, 4 bases remained unmatched. For the CDR3, the DNA is TGTGCCAGCAGCTCTATGACAGGGGCGAACACCGGGGAGCTGTTTTTT. It is translated as CASSSMTGANTGELFF.

The CDR3 sequence: CASSLTSLQETQYF. The CDR3 DNA follows: TGTGCCAGCTCCCTTACGTCACTCCAAGAGACCCAGTACTTC. The rearrangement joins TRBV18 to TRBJ2-5; D is uncertain. The germline V gene has CDR1 KGHSH and CDR2 LQKENI. The CDR3 length is 14 residues. V lost 6 bases and J lost 1, with 12 bases in between.

The chain links TRBV19 to TRBJ1-2; a weak D match, TRBD1 (6 bases). This CDR3 is built from 15 residues. The V end lost 4 bases, the J end lost 1 base, and 13 bases lay between the germline ends. Per the germline V gene, CDR1 is LNHDA and CDR2 is SQIVND (reference sequence). CDR3: CASSNPGHFNYGYTF. The CDR3 nucleotides read TGTGCCAGTAGTAACCCGGGACACTTTAACTATGGCTACACCTTC.

The J gene is TRBJ2-7, the V gene TRBV9; 15 bases are shared with TRBD2. In germline, CDR1 is SGDLS, CDR2 YYNGEE. The CDR3 contains 18 residues. Unmatched junction bases numbered 12, after V lost 2 bases and J lost 6 bases. CDR3 coding DNA: TGTGCCAGCAGCGTCGGGACTAGCGGGGGGATTACTTACTCCGAGCAGTACTTC. Amino acid sequence: CASSVGTSGGITYSEQYF.

The J gene is TRBJ1-5, the V gene TRBV7-7; D is possibly TRBD1 (5 bases). The CDR3 has 17 amino acids. The V gene lost 3 bases and the J gene lost 1 base, with 16 bases spanning the gap. Germline CDR1 is SSHAT and CDR2 is FNYEAQ (reference sequence). Here the CDR3 reads CASSFDLGRGSNQPQHF. DNA of the CDR3: TGTGCCAGCAGCTTTGATTTAGGACGGGGGAGCAATCAGCCCCAGCATTTT.

V and J are TRBV7-7 and TRBJ1-2, with 7 bases lining up with TRBD1. CDR1 SSHAT and CDR2 FNYEAQ come from the germline V gene (reference sequence). The junction had 9 bases not matched to a gene; V was cut back by 0 bases and J by 2 bases. The CDR3 spans 17 residues. The CDR3 reads CASSLAGERGQNYGYTF. The CDR3 DNA is TGTGCCAGCAGCTTAGCTGGAGAAAGGGGACAGAACTATGGCTACACCTTC.

This clone was observed a few times. The chain is built from TRBV18 and TRBJ2-1; D possibly corresponds to TRBD1 (5 bases). Deletions cut 1 base from V and 3 bases from J, with 13 bases between. Germline V gene sequence: CDR1 KGHSH, CDR2 LQKENI. The CDR3 covers 16 residues. CDR3 protein: CASSPQRGNSYNEQFF. CDR3 DNA sequence: TGTGCCAGCTCACCACAAAGGGGAAATAGCTACAATGAGCAGTTCTTC.

The rearrangement uses TRBV5-1 and TRBJ2-3, with 11 bases fitting TRBD1. CDR3 size: 15 residues. Germline V gene data show CDR1 as SGHRS and CDR2 as YFSETQ. The trim removed 3 bases at V and 10 bases at J, leaving 10 bases unmatched. The CDR3 region is CASSSGTGGREPQYF. DNA for the CDR3: TGCGCCAGCAGCTCCGGGACAGGGGGGAGAGAGCCGCAGTATTTT.

The genes are TRBV5-1 and TRBJ1-6; D gene unclear. V gave up 4 bases and J gave up 0 bases, with 14 bases separating them. Per germline, CDR1 SGHRS and CDR2 YFSETQ. This CDR3 region has 17 residues. CDR3 residues: CASSLDVLSSYNSPLHF. Written as DNA, the CDR3 is TGCGCCAGCAGCCTGGACGTATTGAGCTCCTATAATTCACCCCTCCACTTT.

The chain recombines TRBV7-9 with TRBJ1-3; 7 positions agree with TRBD1. This CDR3 is built from 15 residues. Germline CDR1 and CDR2: SEHNR and FQNEAQ (reference sequence). V lost 5 bases to trimming and J lost 1 base; unmatched junction nucleotides: 5. CDR3 sequence: CASSVTGASGNTIYF. For the CDR3, the DNA is TGTGCCAGCAGCGTCACAGGGGCTTCTGGAAACACCATATATTTT.

V and J are TRBV2 and TRBJ2-5; TRBD1 might be the D (5 bases). This CDR3 region has 13 residues. Between the trimmed V and J ends, which lost 2 bases and 2 bases, there was a span of 6 bases. Germline V gene data show CDR1 as SNHLY and CDR2 as FYNNEI. In nucleotides, the CDR3 is TGTGCCAGCAGTGAAACAGGACAAGAGACCCAGTACTTC. Translation gives CASSETGQETQYF. Based on the CDR3 plus reference TRBV2 and TRBJ2-5, the full variable domain is EPEVTQTPSHQVTQMGQEVILRCVPISNHLYFYWYRQILGQKVEFLVSFYNNEISEKSEIFDDQFSVERPDGSNFTLKIRSTKLEDSAMYFCASSETGQETQYFGPGTRLLVL.